This TCR beta chain appears in the sequencing data of a study of identical twins. Healthy Caucasians, and only they, were the donors. The germline gives CDR1 MDHEN, CDR2 SYDVKM. V lost 6 bases, J lost 4 bases, and 12 bases lay in between. The CDR3 contains 14 residues. TCRdb reprocessed the 5' RACE reads with MiXCR, giving one entry per CDR3 protein. Of about 890,000 distinct CDR3 sequences listed, about 12% are singletons. These same records also appear under a second study, on yellow fever vaccine responses in identical twins.

The chain carries TRBV28 and TRBJ2-2, with a weak D call TRBD1 (5 bases). This TCR derives from a woman between 18 and 30 years old in good health. Sample: PBMCs. The CDR3 spells CASSLFQGTGELFF. In DNA form, the CDR3 reads TGTGCCAGCAGCCTCTTCCAGGGCACCGGGGAGCTGTTTTTT.